The following is a T cell receptor (beta chain) sequence with its context. Its matching antigen is unknown. The protocol was immunoSEQ multiplex PCR, while the TCRdb copy is restricted to in-frame clones and leaves out a portion. The sample carries fewer than 150,000 clones, 85% to 95% recorded once. The sample is drawn from a study of brain T cells in children with intractable seizures. Germline CDR1 is MNHNS and CDR2 is SASEGT. The CDR3 length is 17 residues. V gave up 0 bases and J gave up 8 bases; unmatched junction bases: 9. The sequenced cases were selected for having the highest brain T cell transcript signatures. Before surgery, patients took at least one anti-epileptic drug. Study observations and caveats: Only CDR3 sequence similarity suggested viral specificity, without known HCMV serostatus. Clones missing pre-surgery may reflect undersampling of that blood sample.

The chain combines TRBV6-1 with TRBJ1-4; 10 nucleotides line up with TRBD1. Sequences were derived from peripheral blood, sampled at surgery. The receptor's source is a boy younger than two with hemimegalencephaly and intractable seizures. In DNA, the CDR3 is TGTGCCAGCAGTGAAGCGCCACCCGGGACAGGGGTGGAAAAACTGTTTTTT. This encodes CASSEAPPGTGVEKLFF.